This T cell receptor (beta chain) was found in a study of technical replicates of blood from a handful of donors. This clone was recorded once. TCRdb's table, derived via immunoSEQ multiplex PCR, lists solely in-frame clones and lacks some. The repertoire holds roughly 80,000 clones, with 70% to 90% as singletons. Germline V CDR1 and CDR2: DFQATT, SNEGSKA (reference sequence). V was trimmed by 3 bases and J by 7 bases, leaving 9 bases between them. This CDR3 has 11 amino acids. This receptor was identified in a human donor in good health. Sequencing was done on a sample of T cells isolated from PBMCs. The chain recombines TRBV20-1 with TRBJ1-1, with D unresolved. CDR3 in DNA: TGCAGTGCTAGTGAGCTGTTTGAAGCTTTCTTT. Protein sequence: CSASELFEAFF.